Reported below is one T cell receptor beta chain. Antigen: not known. This CDR3 has 14 amino acids. Germline CDR1 reads MNHEY; CDR2 reads SMNVEV (reference sequence). The ends lost 2 bases at V and 3 bases at J; junction bases unmatched: 3. The immunoSEQ assay amplified TCRB CDR3 from up to about 2 ug DNA. The assay was immunoSEQ multiplex PCR, and TCRdb's table has in-frame clones only and misses some. The sample records about 92,000 clones, 80% to 90% being singletons. This record comes from a study of glioma-infiltrating T cells after dendritic cell vaccination. Turning to the study itself: Glioblastoma patients came from Phase I and II dendritic cell vaccination trials. Three intradermal dendritic cell vaccine injections were given every two weeks. Study-wide points: No direct clonality-survival link was found; a diverse polyclonal response may matter.

This material consisted of blood, taken before dendritic cell vaccination. The chain recombines TRBV27 with TRBJ1-1; 7 bases are a match to TRBD1. The receptor was derived from a human donor with glioblastoma. Here the CDR3 reads CASSLSGTDTEAFF. The CDR3 bases are TGTGCCAGCAGTTTAAGTGGGACAGACACTGAAGCTTTCTTT.